Relative to its sample, the clone carrying this T cell receptor beta chain is large (0.1 to 1%). Antigen unknown. The data were obtained in a study of vaccination and CD4 T cells after COVID-19. Whole-study context: Participants got two doses of BNT162b2 or mRNA-1273 vaccine.

Study-level results: A nonsignificant median increase from approximately 23 to 38 SARS-CoV-2-reactive clonotypes was observed. Convalescent patients showed a median about 90% of reactive clones that were seen only post-vaccination. Spike mono-reactivity applied to 304 of 307 vaccine-specific clones detected in convalescent patients.

TCRdb re-derived calls from the PCR reads in MiXCR, one entry per CDR3 protein. The table shows some 18,000 distinct CDR3 sequences, with roughly 60% occurring only once. Germline-derived CDR1 and CDR2 are MDHEN and SYDVKM. V lost 1 base and J 3 bases, leaving 9 bases between the germline ends. The CDR3 totals 14 residues. This sample comprised CD4+ T cells from blood, obtained after SARS-CoV-2 vaccination. The chain employs TRBV28 and TRBJ1-1; D is ambiguous. This sequence originates from a human donor who had recovered from COVID-19. The CDR3 reads CASSLFAQDTEAFF. The CDR3 DNA sequence: TGTGCCAGCAGTTTATTTGCGCAGGACACTGAAGCTTTCTTT.